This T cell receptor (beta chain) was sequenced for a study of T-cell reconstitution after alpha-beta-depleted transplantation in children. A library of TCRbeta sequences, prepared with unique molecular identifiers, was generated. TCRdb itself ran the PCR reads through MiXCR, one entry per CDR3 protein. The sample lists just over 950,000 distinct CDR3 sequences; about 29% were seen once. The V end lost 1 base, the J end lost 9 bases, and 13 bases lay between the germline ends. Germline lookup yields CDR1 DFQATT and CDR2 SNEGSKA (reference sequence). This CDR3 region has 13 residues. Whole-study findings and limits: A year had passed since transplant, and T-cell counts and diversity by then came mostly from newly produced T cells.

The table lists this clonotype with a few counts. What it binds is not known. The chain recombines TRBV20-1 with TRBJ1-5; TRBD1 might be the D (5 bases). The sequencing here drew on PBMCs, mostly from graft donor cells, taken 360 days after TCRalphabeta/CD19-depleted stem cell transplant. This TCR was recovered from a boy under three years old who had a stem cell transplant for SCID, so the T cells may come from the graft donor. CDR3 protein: CSARVGALGPQHF. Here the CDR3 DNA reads TGCAGTGCTAGAGTCGGGGCTTTGGGGCCCCAGCATTTT.